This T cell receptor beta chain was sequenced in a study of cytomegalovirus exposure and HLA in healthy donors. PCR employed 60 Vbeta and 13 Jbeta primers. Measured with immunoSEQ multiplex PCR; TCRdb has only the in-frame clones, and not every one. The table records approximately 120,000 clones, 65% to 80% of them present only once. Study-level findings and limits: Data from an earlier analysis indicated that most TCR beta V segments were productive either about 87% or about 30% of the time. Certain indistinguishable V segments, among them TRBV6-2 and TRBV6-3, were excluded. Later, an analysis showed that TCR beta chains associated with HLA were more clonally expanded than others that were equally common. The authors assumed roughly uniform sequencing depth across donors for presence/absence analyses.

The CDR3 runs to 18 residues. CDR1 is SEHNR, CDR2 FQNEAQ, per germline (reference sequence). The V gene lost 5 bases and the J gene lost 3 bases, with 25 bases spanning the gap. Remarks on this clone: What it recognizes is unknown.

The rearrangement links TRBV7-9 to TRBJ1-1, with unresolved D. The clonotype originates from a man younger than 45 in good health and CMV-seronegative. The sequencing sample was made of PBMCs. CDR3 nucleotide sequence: TGTGCCAGCAGCCAACCGTCGGGAGCCTTGTTGAGGGACACTGAAGCTTTCTTT. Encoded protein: CASSQPSGALLRDTEAFF.